These T cell receptor beta chains were read from a single sample in a study of memory CD8 T cells in hepatitis C reinfection. The repertoire was sequenced with immunoSEQ multiplex PCR; TCRdb's copy has only in-frame clones and lacks some. The sample has just over 50,000 clones, approximately 89% seen once. Material: naive CD8+ T cells sorted from blood. The receptors originated from a man aged 18-30 years with hepatitis C virus infection. Each CDR3 is given with its conserved first and last residue. The order of the fields is V gene, clone size, J gene, D gene, CDR3 protein, CDR3 DNA. The D gene is left open where the match is weak. Clone size, where shown, is once, few, many, or a class for clones that have expanded.

TRBV19	.	TRBJ1-5	.	CASSIQGSGGNQPQHF	TGTGCCAGTAGTATCCAGGGGAGTGGGGGCAATCAGCCCCAGCATTTT
TRBV2	few	TRBJ2-2	TRBD1	CARQGRDTGELFF	TGTGCAAGACAGGGGAGAGACACCGGGGAGCTGTTTTTT
TRBV30	.	TRBJ1-3	.	CAWSDSPPSSGNTIYF	TGTGCCTGGAGTGATTCCCCCCCCAGCTCTGGAAACACCATATATTTT
TRBV7-6	.	TRBJ2-5	TRBD1	CASSTELGPGGQETQYF	TGTGCCAGCAGCACAGAACTCGGGCCAGGGGGACAAGAGACCCAGTACTTC
TRBV11-2	.	TRBJ2-2	TRBD2	CASRRILAGANTGELFF	TGTGCCAGCAGACGCATCCTAGCGGGAGCGAACACCGGGGAGCTGTTTTTT
TRBV10-3	few	TRBJ1-5	.	CAISITGEGSQPQHF	TGTGCCATCAGTATTACCGGTGAGGGTAGTCAGCCCCAGCATTTT
TRBV27	.	TRBJ2-2	.	CASSQFGELFF	TGTGCCAGCAGTCAGTTCGGGGAGCTGTTTTTT
TRBV11-2	.	TRBJ2-7	.	CASSLEYYEQYF	TGTGCCAGCAGCTTAGAGTACTACGAGCAGTACTTC
TRBV28	.	TRBJ1-2	TRBD1	CASSLGTGTVWGYTF	TGTGCCAGCAGTTTAGGGACAGGGACCGTTTGGGGCTACACCTTC
TRBV7-3	.	TRBJ1-6	.	CASSPRGGGSPLHF	TGTGCCAGCAGCCCCCGGGGGGGCGGTTCACCCCTCCACTTT
TRBV6-6	.	TRBJ2-5	.	CASSYSFSGEKTQYF	TGTGCCAGCAGTTACTCGTTTAGCGGCGAGAAGACCCAGTACTTC
TRBV10-2	.	TRBJ1-2	TRBD1	CASSESTGDYGYTF	TGCGCCAGCAGTGAGTCGACAGGGGACTATGGCTACACCTTC
TRBV12-5	.	TRBJ2-3	TRBD2	CASGSPSTSGFTDTQYF	TGTGCTAGTGGTTCCCCTTCGACTAGCGGGTTCACAGATACGCAGTATTTT
TRBV7-7	.	TRBJ2-1	.	CASSLAPGDGSYNEQFF	TGTGCCAGCAGCTTAGCGCCAGGGGACGGCTCCTACAATGAGCAGTTCTTC
TRBV2	.	TRBJ2-1	TRBD2	CASSEGRGGVDEQFF	TGTGCCAGCAGTGAAGGGAGGGGAGGGGTCGATGAGCAGTTCTTC
TRBV6-6	.	TRBJ2-5	.	CASSFWGVETQYF	TGTGCCAGCAGTTTCTGGGGGGTCGAGACCCAGTACTTC